This TCR beta chain was found in a study of blood T cells in healthy people across ages. The CDR3 is made up of 15 amino acids. V lost 5 bases to trimming and J lost 2 bases, with 15 bases between them. Germline assignment: CDR1 SGHAT and CDR2 FQNNGV. Only a few counts were recorded for this clonotype. With a J-beta primer mix and a sample-barcoded 5' primer, a second PCR ran 7 to 11 cycles. From the 5' RACE reads, TCRdb called clonotypes with MiXCR, one entry per CDR3 protein. The repertoire includes 1.8 million or so distinct CDR3 sequences, about two fifths of them detected once, and more than 20% sits in the top ten.

Sequenced material: blood. This TCR came from a human donor in good health. The V call is TRBV11-2, the J call TRBJ1-2; maybe TRBD1 (5 bases). In DNA form, the CDR3 reads TGTGCCAGCAGCCCGTTCGACGGGGCCAACTATGGCTACACCTTC. Protein product: CASSPFDGANYGYTF.